Shown below are 22 T cell receptor beta chains from a single sample sequenced in a study of blood T cell repertoires in COVID-19. The method was immunoSEQ multiplex PCR; TCRdb's version includes in-frame clones alone and lacks a portion of them. The data contain approximately 250,000 clones, around 90% of them seen just once; the ten biggest clones take up roughly 5.6%. Sample: peripheral blood. Receptors originate from a woman in her sixties or seventies with COVID-19, enrolled during active disease.

The chain combines TRBV2 with TRBJ2-3; TRBD1 matches 12 bases. The CDR3 covers 14 residues. The ends lost 4 bases at V and 6 bases at J; junction bases unmatched: 2. Germline V gene data show CDR1 as SNHLY and CDR2 as FYNNEI. This chain's CDR3 is CASSGDRGPDTQYF. The DNA of the CDR3 is TGTGCCAGCAGTGGGGACAGGGGGCCGGATACGCAGTATTTT. Drawing the rest from reference TRBV2 and TRBJ2-3, the complete variable domain is EPEVTQTPSHQVTQMGQEVILRCVPISNHLYFYWYRQILGQKVEFLVSFYNNEISEKSEIFDDQFSVERPDGSNFTLKIRSTKLEDSAMYFCASSGDRGPDTQYFGPGTRLTVL.

The chain is built from TRBV27 and TRBJ2-7; 7 nucleotides line up with TRBD1. Germline lookup yields CDR1 MNHEY and CDR2 SMNVEV (reference sequence). With 5 bases clipped from V and 3 bases from J, the junction kept 16 bases outside the gene matches. This CDR3 region has 17 residues. The CDR3 bases are TGTGCCAGCAGTAGGGACAGTCCACTTTCCGCGTTCTACGAGCAGTACTTC. Its protein product is CASSRDSPLSAFYEQYF.

This clone has a single count. V usage is TRBV25-1 and J usage is TRBJ1-1, with 8 bases aligning to TRBD1. Germline assignment: CDR1 MGHDK and CDR2 SYGVNS. V gave up 5 bases and J gave up 11 bases; unmatched junction bases: 7. The CDR3 spans 12 residues. CDR3 sequence (DNA): TGTGCCAGCAGTCCCGGGACAGGCGCCGCTTTCTTT. Translating it yields CASSPGTGAAFF.

The chain combines TRBV18 with TRBJ1-1; D not resolved. CDR3 size: 12 residues. Germline CDR1 KGHSH, CDR2 LQKENI. Trimming removed 3 bases from V and 3 bases from J, with 5 bases in between. The CDR3 loop reads CASSPRDTEAFF. The CDR3, as DNA: TGTGCCAGCTCACCTCGAGACACTGAAGCTTTCTTT.

J is TRBJ2-7 and V is TRBV28, with D maybe TRBD1 (6 bases). Germline V gives CDR1 MDHEN, CDR2 SYDVKM. CDR3 length: 15 residues. V was cut by 6 bases and J by 3 bases, with 18 bases left in between. The CDR3 DNA follows: TGTGCCAGCAGGGGGGCGCTGGGGACATTCTACGAGCAGTACTTC. Protein sequence: CASRGALGTFYEQYF.

The rearrangement joins TRBV30 to TRBJ2-3; perhaps TRBD2 as D (6 bases). CDR1 and CDR2 from the germline V gene are GTSNPN and SVGIG (reference sequence). The CDR3 spans 12 residues. V was trimmed by 8 bases and J by 6 bases, leaving 15 bases between them. The CDR3 nucleotides are TGTGCCACCCTAGCGTCGTGGGATACGCAGTATTTT. Amino acid sequence: CATLASWDTQYF.

The chain couples TRBV9 to TRBJ2-7, with 9 bases aligning to TRBD1. The J segment lost 11 bases and the V segment lost 4 bases, leaving 7 bases of the junction unmatched. The CDR3 totals 12 residues. In germline, CDR1 is SGDLS, CDR2 YYNGEE. The DNA for the CDR3 is TGTGCCAGCAGCCAAACAGGGGGCGCGAAGTACTTC. Protein sequence: CASSQTGGAKYF. The whole variable domain, remainder taken from reference TRBV9 and TRBJ2-7, is DSGVTQTPKHLITATGQRVTLRCSPRSGDLSVYWYQQSLDQGLQFLIQYYNGEERAKGNILERFSAQQFPDLHSELNLSSLELGDSALYFCASSQTGGAKYFGPGTRLTVT.

The V gene is TRBV5-6, the J gene TRBJ1-4, with 9 bases aligning to TRBD1. The CDR3 totals 18 residues. The V gene's germline CDR1 is SGHDT and CDR2 YYEEEE. V shed 3 bases and J 3 bases; nucleotides not matched to a gene: 12. The CDR3: CASSSETGGILSNEKLFF. The CDR3 region has the DNA TGTGCCAGCAGCTCGGAAACAGGGGGCATCTTGTCTAATGAAAAACTGTTTTTT.

Points on this clone: Other nucleotide sequences from this sample produce the same CDR3. The CDR3 protein is CASSRDRGYGYTF. For the CDR3, the DNA is TGCGCCAGCAGCCGAGATCGTGGCTATGGCTACACCTTC. V usage is TRBV5-1 and J usage is TRBJ1-2; D is unresolved. The CDR3 runs 13 residues. CDR1 is SGHRS, CDR2 YFSETQ, per germline. Trimming pared 4 bases from V and 4 bases from J, leaving 11 bases between.

V gene TRBV5-1 combines with J gene TRBJ2-5, with D tentatively TRBD2 (7 bases). V was shortened by 3 bases and J by 4 bases, with 22 bases between the two germline ends. The CDR3 length is 17 residues. The V gene's germline CDR1 is SGHRS and CDR2 YFSETQ. The CDR3 region has the DNA TGCGCCAGCAGCTCCCTGGGAGGGGACATGGGTGGAGAGACCCAGTACTTC. This translates into CASSSLGGDMGGETQYF.

The chain recombines TRBV15 with TRBJ2-7, with 8 bases fitting TRBD1. Germline V lookup: CDR1 LNHNV, CDR2 YYDKDF (reference sequence). Unmatched junction bases numbered 19, after V lost 3 bases and J lost 6 bases. The CDR3 loop spans 18 amino acids. CDR3 in DNA: TGTGCCACCAGCAGGAAAATAACAGGGGGGAAAGAGTTAGGCGAGCAGTACTTC. It is translated as CATSRKITGGKELGEQYF.

This sequence joins TRBV4-2 and TRBJ1-6; TRBD1 agrees at 8 bases. CDR1 and CDR2 from the germline V gene are LGHNA and YNFKEQ. The V gene end was trimmed by 2 bases and the J gene end by 9 bases; junction bases not matched to a gene: 9. The CDR3 is 16 residues long. CDR3 amino acids: CASSQYRDRPSSPLHF. CDR3 sequence (DNA): TGTGCCAGCAGCCAATACCGGGACAGGCCCAGTTCACCCCTCCACTTT.

V gene TRBV6-5 combines with J gene TRBJ2-3; 8 positions match TRBD2. Trimming cost V 5 bases and J 9 bases; bases outside gene matches: 13. CDR3 length: 15 amino acids. Germline V CDR1 and CDR2: MNHEY, SVGAGI. The CDR3 DNA reads TGTGCCAGCAGTAGCTCTCCGGGACTAGGTCCGACGCAGTATTTT. This translates into CASSSSPGLGPTQYF.

The V call is TRBV5-1, the J call TRBJ1-2; no definite D call. CDR3 length: 15 residues. V dropped 1 base and J dropped 2 bases, with 12 bases sitting between them. Germline V gene lookup returns CDR1 SGHRS and CDR2 YFSETQ. CDR3 nucleotides: TGCGCCAGCAGCTTGTTCTCGGCGGGAAACTATGGCTACACCTTC. It specifies CASSLFSAGNYGYTF.

The V call is TRBV4-3, the J call TRBJ2-1, with TRBD2 identical over 7 bases. There are 17 residues in the CDR3. Germline CDR1 is LGHNA and CDR2 is YSLEER. Unmatched junction bases numbered 5, after V lost 0 bases and J lost 0 bases. Here the CDR3 DNA reads TGCGCCAGCAGCCAAGATCCCGGCGGGAGCTCCTACAATGAGCAGTTCTTC. It yields the protein CASSQDPGGSSYNEQFF.

There are a few counts of this clone. The rearrangement joins TRBV19 to TRBJ1-5; 7 bases align to TRBD1. J gave up 6 bases and V 5 bases, and 7 bases lay outside the gene matches. Germline V gene sequence: CDR1 LNHDA, CDR2 SQIVND (reference sequence). The CDR3 is made up of 14 amino acids. CDR3 DNA sequence: TGTGCCAGTAGTCTGCGACAGGGCCCTCAGCCCCAGCATTTT. Translating gives CASSLRQGPQPQHF.

The gene calls are TRBV11-2 and TRBJ1-4; a possible D gene is TRBD1 (5 bases). Between the trimmed V and J ends, which lost 2 bases and 1 base, there was a span of 8 bases. Germline-derived CDR1 and CDR2 are SGHAT and FQNNGV. The CDR3 is 15 amino acids. The DNA for the CDR3 is TGTGCCAGCAGCTTATGGGGGGGAACTAATGAAAAACTGTTTTTT. Its translation is CASSLWGGTNEKLFF.

The chain employs TRBV7-9 and TRBJ2-7; 9 bases align to TRBD2. Germline V CDR1 and CDR2: SEHNR, FQNEAQ (reference sequence). V dropped 6 bases and J dropped 0; count of bases not matched to a gene: 6. CDR3 length equals 15 residues. The CDR3 sequence is CASRKLAGSSYEQYF. CDR3 nucleotide sequence: TGTGCCAGCAGAAAGCTAGCGGGGAGCTCCTACGAGCAGTACTTC.

The rearrangement links TRBV19 to TRBJ1-2, with D unresolved. The CDR3 is 13 residues long. Germline loops: CDR1 LNHDA, CDR2 SQIVND (reference sequence). V was shortened by 3 bases and J by 4 bases, with 9 bases between the two germline ends. CDR3 amino acids: CASSMQRSYGYTF. As DNA, the CDR3 is TGTGCCAGTAGTATGCAGCGAAGCTATGGCTACACCTTC.

V is TRBV30 and J is TRBJ1-4, with 8 bases matching TRBD1. V dropped 4 bases and J dropped 5; count of bases not matched to a gene: 3. Germline V gene sequence: CDR1 GTSNPN, CDR2 SVGIG (reference sequence). CDR3 length: 13 residues. The CDR3 protein is CAWNRQGNEKLFF. The CDR3 nucleotides are TGTGCCTGGAACAGACAGGGGAATGAAAAACTGTTTTTT.

The J gene is TRBJ1-2, the V gene TRBV19, with TRBD1 matching over 12 bases. CDR1 LNHDA and CDR2 SQIVND come from the germline V gene (reference sequence). Trimming cost V 6 bases and J 3 bases; bases outside gene matches: 17. The CDR3 covers 19 residues. The CDR3 is CASSNRLGTGGRRDYGYTF. As DNA, the CDR3 is TGTGCCAGTAGCAACCGGTTGGGGACAGGGGGCCGCCGTGACTATGGCTACACCTTC.

This chain connects TRBV7-8 to TRBJ1-4; possibly TRBD1 for D (6 bases). V lost 4 bases to trimming and J lost 4 bases, with 13 bases between them. The CDR3 totals 15 residues. Germline assignment: CDR1 SGHVS and CDR2 FQNEAQ. CDR3 amino acids: CASSSHRADNEKLFF. The CDR3 DNA is TGTGCCAGCAGCTCGCACAGGGCCGATAATGAAAAACTGTTTTTT.